This paragraph reports one T cell receptor beta chain. These data come from a study of blood T cell repertoires in COVID-19. Turning to the study itself: PBMCs, B-cell-depleted T cells, or T cells provided the cDNA or gDNA that made up the material.

Trimming cost V 1 base and J 5 bases; bases outside gene matches: 3. The CDR3 contains 14 residues. The V gene's germline CDR1 is LGHNA and CDR2 YNFKEQ. In the study's own analysis: By means of reference gene primer amplification, nucleated cell counts were estimated. Assay: immunoSEQ multiplex PCR; the TCRdb copy retains only in-frame clones and omits some. V, J and clone size reflect that table, while D and trimming were determined from the DNA. The sample contains 180,000 or so clones, approximately 83% of which appear only once. The J gene is TRBJ1-2, the V gene TRBV4-2; 8 bases match TRBD1. The material sequenced was peripheral blood. The clonotype comes from a human donor with active or convalescent COVID-19. The donor label of this sample is uncertain. CDR3 nucleotides: TGTGCCAGCAGCCAAGGGACAGGGTGGTATGGCTACACCTTC. This translates into CASSQGTGWYGYTF.